The 9 T cell receptor beta chains below all came from one sample that was sequenced in a study of a mutant IDH1 vaccine in newly diagnosed glioma. The antigens these receptors bind are not known. Some clones are missing from TCRdb's copy, which holds only in-frame ones; the method was immunoSEQ multiplex PCR. This table holds tens of thousands of clones, approximately 71% found once. Time point specified: week 47, end of study. A single vaccine dose contained 300 ug of mutant IDH1 20-mer peptide, and topical imiquimod was used with it. Specimen: PBMCs, collected from a glioma patient whose treatment included an IDH1 peptide vaccine. Receptors originate from a man aged 45 to 65 with glioma.

The rearrangement uses TRBV29-1 and TRBJ1-2; D remains unclear. Trimming cost V 3 bases and J 6 bases, with 14 bases left between them. This CDR3 region has 13 residues. The germline CDR1 and CDR2 sequences are SQVTM and ANQGSEA. The CDR3 DNA reads TGCAGCGTTGATAATACAGAAACGGATGGCTACACCTTC. Translating it yields CSVDNTETDGYTF.

A few counts support this clone. The chain links TRBV9 to TRBJ2-2; no clear D. The CDR3 totals 14 residues. V was cut by 1 base and J by 6 bases, with 10 bases left in between. In germline, CDR1 is SGDLS, CDR2 YYNGEE. The CDR3 nucleotides read TGTGCCAGCAGCGTAATGGAGACGGCCGGGGAGCTGTTTTTT. Protein: CASSVMETAGELFF.

This clone was recorded only once. The chain is built from TRBV6-5 and TRBJ2-7; D is ambiguous. The CDR3 sequence is 16 residues long. Germline V CDR1 and CDR2: MNHEY, SVGAGI. V was pared by 4 bases and J by 6 bases, with 22 bases between. CDR3 coding DNA: TGTGCCAGCAGTTCCTTTACGCAGGACCGCGGTGGCGAGCAGTACTTC. Amino acid sequence: CASSSFTQDRGGEQYF.

The chain employs TRBV16 and TRBJ1-1, with D maybe TRBD1 (6 bases). CDR1 and CDR2 from the germline V gene are KGHSY and FQNENV. V was shortened by 0 bases and J by 5 bases, with 13 bases between the two germline ends. The CDR3 totals 15 residues. This CDR3 reads CASSQSQGMGTEAFF. CDR3 DNA sequence: TGTGCCAGCAGCCAATCGCAGGGGATGGGGACTGAAGCTTTCTTT.

The gene calls are TRBV4-1 and TRBJ2-5; D uncertain. Germline V lookup: CDR1 MGHRA, CDR2 YSYEKL. The V gene lost 1 base and the J gene lost 5 bases, with 8 bases spanning the gap. CDR3 size: 13 residues. This CDR3 is CASSQALPETQYF. In DNA form, the CDR3 reads TGCGCCAGCAGCCAAGCTTTGCCCGAGACCCAGTACTTC.

The rearrangement uses TRBV2 and TRBJ1-4; perhaps TRBD1 as D (6 bases). The germline V gene encodes CDR1 SNHLY and CDR2 FYNNEI. The V end was cut by 4 bases, the J end by 7 bases, with 16 bases between. The CDR3 is 15 amino acids. CDR3 region: CASSGIGGVGEKLFF. CDR3 nucleotide sequence: TGTGCCAGCAGTGGGATAGGGGGTGTCGGTGAAAAACTGTTTTTT.

J is TRBJ2-4 and V is TRBV29-1; D may be TRBD1 or TRBD2 (6 bases each). Trimming stripped 3 bases from V and 6 bases from J, with 12 bases between. This CDR3 is 13 amino acids long. Germline values: CDR1 SQVTM, CDR2 ANQGSEA. The CDR3 DNA follows: TGCAGCGTTGAGTGGGGGGCCCCAAACATTCAGTACTTC. It translates to CSVEWGAPNIQYF.

For the CDR3, the DNA is TGTGCCAGCAGGGCGGACGCAAGCTATGGCTACACCTTC. Its protein product is CASRADASYGYTF. The chain employs TRBV27 and TRBJ1-2; D is unclear. Germline-derived CDR1 and CDR2 are MNHEY and SMNVEV (reference sequence). Trimming cost V 6 bases and J 4 bases, with 12 bases left between them. CDR3 length equals 13 residues.

This clone appeared a single time. The V call is TRBV9, the J call TRBJ2-1; TRBD2 agrees at 10 bases. The CDR3 has 16 amino acids. Germline V gene lookup returns CDR1 SGDLS and CDR2 YYNGEE. Germline trimming cut 0 bases from V and 3 bases from J; bases unmatched to any gene: 3. The CDR3 region has the DNA TGTGCCAGCAGCGTAGTAGTAGCGGGGGGCTACAATGAGCAGTTCTTC. Its protein product is CASSVVVAGGYNEQFF.